A selection of T cell receptor beta chains follows, all from one sample in a study of post-analysis software for immune sequencing data. TCRdb recomputed calls from the PCR reads with MiXCR, one row per CDR3 protein. The sample yields about 210,000 distinct CDR3 sequences, over 25% seen once. The sample was blood. The receptors stem from a girl aged 2-17 years with multiple sclerosis. Each CDR3 is given with its conserved first and last residue. Fields, in order: clone size, D gene, V gene, J gene, CDR3 DNA, CDR3 protein. D genes are given only for firm matches. Some rows mark clone size as missing; the rest say once, few, many or name a class of expanded clone.

NA	TRBD1	TRBV7-9	TRBJ1-1	TGTGCCAGCAGCCTCGCCCACGGCGGAGGGGGCATGAACACTGAAGCTTTCTTT	CASSLAHGGGGMNTEAFF
NA	TRBD2	TRBV5-1	TRBJ2-5	TGCGCCAGCAGCTTTGACGGGAGGGATGGGGAGACCCAGTACTTC	CASSFDGRDGETQYF
NA	TRBD1	TRBV20-1	TRBJ2-1	TGCAGTGCTAGAGCCGGGACAGGGACAGAGACCCAGTTCTTC	CSARAGTGTETQFF
NA	NA	TRBV2	TRBJ1-5	TGTGCCAGCAGTCGGACGGTTAGCAATCAGCCCCAGCATTTT	CASSRTVSNQPQHF
many	NA	TRBV5-6	TRBJ2-3	TGTGCCAGCAGCCCCCGTAGGGATACGCAGTATTTT	CASSPRRDTQYF
NA	NA	TRBV2	TRBJ1-2	TGTGCCAGCACCGAGGGGAGAGTCGCCTATGGCTACACCTTC	CASTEGRVAYGYTF
NA	NA	TRBV11-2	TRBJ2-7	TGTGCCAGCAGCTTAAAAAGGGTAGACGAGCAGTACTTC	CASSLKRVDEQYF
many	NA	TRBV7-9	TRBJ2-7	TGTGCCAGCAGTTCTAGGCAGTCTTACGAGCAGTACTTC	CASSSRQSYEQYF
many	NA	TRBV4-1	TRBJ2-7	TGCGCCAGCAGCTGGGAAACAGCCTACGAGCAGTACTTC	CASSWETAYEQYF
few	TRBD2	TRBV9	TRBJ2-5	TGTGCCAGCAGCAGGTGGACTAGCCCCCAAGAGACCCAGTACTTC	CASSRWTSPQETQYF
NA	NA	TRBV5-1	TRBJ2-7	TGCGCCAGCAGCACCGGGACACGGGAGGAGGCGCAGTACTTC	CASSTGTREEAQYF
many	NA	TRBV20-1	TRBJ2-1	TGCAGTGCTAGAGATGATCTAGTGGTGTACAATGAGCAGTTCTTC	CSARDDLVVYNEQFF
NA	TRBD1	TRBV5-1	TRBJ2-7	TGCGCCAGCAGTAGACAGGGAGAGGACTACGAGCAGTACTTC	CASSRQGEDYEQYF
few	NA	TRBV20-1	TRBJ1-4	TGCAGTGCTCCCCTTCGGACAGAAAATGAAAAACTGTTTTTT	CSAPLRTENEKLFF
few	NA	TRBV2	TRBJ1-6	TGTGCCAGCCTCTTCAGGGGAGGAAATTCACCCCTCCACTTT	CASLFRGGNSPLHF
few	NA	TRBV28	TRBJ1-2	TGTGCCAGCAGTTTAAAAGAATACTATGGCTACACCTTC	CASSLKEYYGYTF
many	TRBD1	TRBV6-6	TRBJ1-2	TGTGCCAGCAGCTACAGGGGTTCGGGGTATGGCTACACCTTC	CASSYRGSGYGYTF
many	NA	TRBV6-1	TRBJ2-1	TGTGCCAGCAGTGCTAGTCCGGGACGGACCTACAATGAGCAGTTCTTC	CASSASPGRTYNEQFF
NA	NA	TRBV5-1	TRBJ1-1	TGCGTCAGCAGCTTGGCCCTCGGGGGGCGGAACACTGAAGCTTTCTTT	CVSSLALGGRNTEAFF
many	NA	TRBV7-8	TRBJ1-1	TGTGCCAGCAGCTTACGAGAGAACACTGAAGCTTTCTTT	CASSLRENTEAFF
NA	TRBD2	TRBV6-5	TRBJ2-2	TGTGCCAGCAGTCACCGTAGCGGGGGGTTGGGCGGGGAGCTGTTTTTT	CASSHRSGGLGGELFF
NA	NA	TRBV12-5	TRBJ1-1	TGTGCTGGTGACTCGGACAGCAACACTGAAGCTTTCTTT	CAGDSDSNTEAFF
many	NA	TRBV29-1	TRBJ1-4	TGCAGCGTTCTCGGGCGGGGCGACGCAACTAATGAAAAACTGTTTTTT	CSVLGRGDATNEKLFF
few	NA	TRBV7-8	TRBJ2-6	TGTGCCAGCAGCTTAATTGCGGACTCTGGGGCCAACATCCTGACTTTC	CASSLIADSGANILTF
many	TRBD1	TRBV5-1	TRBJ2-3	TGCGCCAGCAGCGGTGGATCTAGGACAGGGACGGGCACAGATACGCAGTATTTT	CASSGGSRTGTGTDTQYF
NA	TRBD1	TRBV2	TRBJ2-1	TGTGCCAGCCGACAGGGGATAGGTCAGCCCTACAATGAGCAGTTCTTC	CASRQGIGQPYNEQFF
NA	TRBD2	TRBV10-2	TRBJ2-7	TGCGCCAGCAGTGAGTCGGCTAGCGGGAGGGCCTCGTACGAGCAGTACTTC	CASSESASGRASYEQYF
NA	NA	TRBV21-1	TRBJ2-6	TGTGCCAGCAGGAGTACAGGACGGGGGGCCAACGTCCTGACTTTC	CASRSTGRGANVLTF
NA	NA	TRBV20-1	TRBJ2-7	TGCAGTATAGGTAGGCCTCCGGGCGAGCAGTACTTC	CSIGRPPGEQYF
NA	NA	TRBV14	TRBJ1-3	TGTGCCAGCAGCCGGGCAGCCTCTGGAAACACCATATATTTT	CASSRAASGNTIYF
few	NA	TRBV10-3	TRBJ1-1	TGTGCCATCAGTGAGAAAGGAATGAACACTGAAGCTTTCTTT	CAISEKGMNTEAFF
few	NA	TRBV7-2	TRBJ1-5	TGTGCCAGCAGCTTAGACGGACAGCCCCAGCATTTT	CASSLDGQPQHF
NA	TRBD1	TRBV6-5	TRBJ1-1	TGTGCCAGCAGGTACGGGACAGGGGGCGAAGCTTTCTTT	CASRYGTGGEAFF
many	TRBD1	TRBV29-1	TRBJ1-5	TGCAGCGTTGTTGGGACAGGGCAGGGCAATCAGCCCCAGCATTTT	CSVVGTGQGNQPQHF
many	NA	TRBV20-1	TRBJ2-3	TGCAGTGCTAGAGGGGACCTACATAGCACAGATACGCAGTATTTT	CSARGDLHSTDTQYF
NA	NA	TRBV7-2	TRBJ1-6	TGTGCCAGCAGCTTATTTGCCTCGAATAATTCACCCCTCCACTTT	CASSLFASNNSPLHF
many	NA	TRBV10-3	TRBJ2-7	TGTGCCATCAGTGTTTTGGACAGCATCTACGAGCAGTACTTC	CAISVLDSIYEQYF
many	TRBD1	TRBV5-5	TRBJ2-1	TGTGCCAGCAGCTTGGTTACAGGGGGCTACAATGAGCAGTTCTTC	CASSLVTGGYNEQFF
few	NA	TRBV4-1	TRBJ2-3	TGCGCCAGCAGCCAGACCGTCTCGGATACGCAGTATTTT	CASSQTVSDTQYF
few	TRBD1	TRBV2	TRBJ1-5	TGTGCCAGCAGGCCCGACAGGGGAAGCAATCAGCCCCAGCATTTT	CASRPDRGSNQPQHF
once	NA	TRBV10-3	TRBJ1-2	TGTGCCAGCAGTTACAAGGGGAATGGCTACACCTTC	CASSYKGNGYTF
NA	TRBD2	TRBV5-5	TRBJ2-5	TGTGCCAGCAGCCGGGTAGCGGGAGGAGAGACCCAGTACTTC	CASSRVAGGETQYF
many	TRBD2	TRBV4-1	TRBJ2-3	TGCGCCAGCGCGGGGGGGCCGGACCTGAGCACAGATACGCAGTATTTT	CASAGGPDLSTDTQYF
NA	NA	TRBV20-1	TRBJ2-5	TGCAGTGCCCCTTTTGGAGGGGGGGCGAGAGAGACCCAGTACTTC	CSAPFGGGARETQYF
NA	TRBD2	TRBV20-1	TRBJ2-1	TGCAGTGCTAGAGGGTCAGCGGGAGGCCGACGTGAGCAGTTCTTC	CSARGSAGGRREQFF
NA	NA	TRBV27	TRBJ2-7	TGTGCCAGCAGTTTAAACCGGGGTTCCTACGAGCAGTACTTC	CASSLNRGSYEQYF
NA	NA	TRBV12-3/TRBV12-4	TRBJ2-7	TGTGCCAGCAGATGGGGCGCCTCCTCCTACGAGCAGTACTTC	CASRWGASSYEQYF
NA	NA	TRBV3-1	TRBJ2-1	TGTGCCAGCAGCCAAGATCCCCCGACCAGGGGTGAGCAGTTCTTC	CASSQDPPTRGEQFF
many	TRBD2	TRBV5-1	TRBJ2-3	TGCGCCAGCAGCCCGGGGACTAGCGCAGGGACGCAGTATTTT	CASSPGTSAGTQYF
NA	TRBD1	TRBV5-1	TRBJ1-2	TGCGCCAGCGGCACGGGACAGGGGGTACGTGGCTACACCTTC	CASGTGQGVRGYTF
NA	NA	TRBV20-1	TRBJ1-1	TGCAGTGCTAGAAGGACAGTGAACACTGAAGCTTTCTTT	CSARRTVNTEAFF
many	TRBD2	TRBV28	TRBJ2-1	TGTGCCAGCAGTTCCCCCCGGGGTAGCGGGAGGGGCGAGCAGTTCTTC	CASSSPRGSGRGEQFF
few	TRBD1	TRBV27	TRBJ2-7	TGTGCCAGCAGTACAGGGGTTAACTCCTACGAGCAGTACTTC	CASSTGVNSYEQYF